This is a list of T cell receptor beta chains from one sample in a study of blood T cell repertoires in COVID-19. TCRdb's copy holds only in-frame clones and misses some; the assay was immunoSEQ multiplex PCR. The sample carries about 120,000 clones, approximately 87% recorded once. Sequences were obtained from peripheral blood. These receptors came from a man aged 55 to 69 with acute or convalescent COVID-19. The CDR3 runs from the conserved cysteine through the conserved F or W. Each record gives: J gene, V gene, D gene, clone size, CDR3 DNA, CDR3 protein. D genes are given only for firm matches. Clone size appears in some rows only: once, few, many, or a class for an expanded clone.

J gene: TRBJ1-2; V gene: TRBV7-9; D gene: .; clone size: .; CDR3 DNA: TGTGCCAGCAGTTCGACAAGTCGGCTGGATGGCTACACCTTC; CDR3 protein: CASSSTSRLDGYTF
J gene: TRBJ2-1; V gene: TRBV15; D gene: .; clone size: .; CDR3 DNA: TGTGCCTCTAGCAGCGCGGCCTACAATGAGCAGTTCTTC; CDR3 protein: CASSSAAYNEQFF
J gene: TRBJ1-1; V gene: TRBV7-6; D gene: .; clone size: .; CDR3 DNA: TGTGCCAGCAGCTCGCCGCTAACAACACGGGGTTATGAAGCTTTCTTT; CDR3 protein: CASSSPLTTRGYEAFF
J gene: TRBJ2-7; V gene: TRBV6-5; D gene: TRBD2; clone size: .; CDR3 DNA: TGTGCCAGCAGTACTAGCGGACGCTCCTACGAGCAGTACTTC; CDR3 protein: CASSTSGRSYEQYF
J gene: TRBJ2-7; V gene: TRBV10-3; D gene: .; clone size: .; CDR3 DNA: TGTGCCATCAGGATAACTTGGACAGAGAGATACGAGCAGTACTTC; CDR3 protein: CAIRITWTERYEQYF
J gene: TRBJ1-1; V gene: TRBV7-8; D gene: .; clone size: .; CDR3 DNA: TGTGCCAGCAGCTTAGGGGCTACAGGGACCTACACTGAAGCTTTCTTT; CDR3 protein: CASSLGATGTYTEAFF
J gene: TRBJ2-7; V gene: TRBV7-2; D gene: .; clone size: .; CDR3 DNA: TGTGCCAGCAGCTTAACGGTGCGGAGCTCCTACGAGCAGTACTTC; CDR3 protein: CASSLTVRSSYEQYF
J gene: TRBJ1-1; V gene: TRBV19; D gene: TRBD1; clone size: .; CDR3 DNA: TGTGCCAGTAGTCTCCGCTACAGGGGGGACCAGAGTGGAGCTTTCTTT; CDR3 protein: CASSLRYRGDQSGAFF
J gene: TRBJ1-1; V gene: TRBV5-6; D gene: TRBD1; clone size: .; CDR3 DNA: TGTGCCAGCAGCTTCCGGACAGGGTTGAACACTGAAGCTTTCTTT; CDR3 protein: CASSFRTGLNTEAFF
J gene: TRBJ1-1; V gene: TRBV7-2; D gene: .; clone size: .; CDR3 DNA: TGTGCCAGCAGTAGGGGGGGGAACACTGAAGCTTTCTTT; CDR3 protein: CASSRGGNTEAFF
J gene: TRBJ2-2; V gene: TRBV7-3; D gene: TRBD1; clone size: .; CDR3 DNA: TGTGCCAGCAGCTCCGACAGGGTGGGAAACACCGGGGAGCTGTTTTTT; CDR3 protein: CASSSDRVGNTGELFF
J gene: TRBJ1-1; V gene: TRBV28; D gene: .; clone size: .; CDR3 DNA: TGTGCCAGCTTTATAAACACTGAAGCTTTCTTT; CDR3 protein: CASFINTEAFF
J gene: TRBJ2-5; V gene: TRBV11-2; D gene: .; clone size: .; CDR3 DNA: TGTGCCAGCAGCCCCACGGCAGGGCGGGAGACCCAGTACTTC; CDR3 protein: CASSPTAGRETQYF
J gene: TRBJ2-5; V gene: TRBV12-3/TRBV12-4; D gene: .; clone size: .; CDR3 DNA: TGTGCCAGCAGAGGGGGTAGTCAAGAGACCCAGTACTTC; CDR3 protein: CASRGGSQETQYF
J gene: TRBJ2-1; V gene: TRBV7-9; D gene: .; clone size: .; CDR3 DNA: TGTGCCAGCAGCTTAGGGGCCGGGAAAGGCTACAATGAGCAGTTCTTC; CDR3 protein: CASSLGAGKGYNEQFF
J gene: TRBJ1-2; V gene: TRBV6-5; D gene: .; clone size: .; CDR3 DNA: TGTGCCAGCAGTTCACAGGGCGGCGGCTACACCTTC; CDR3 protein: CASSSQGGGYTF
J gene: TRBJ2-1; V gene: TRBV6-4; D gene: TRBD1; clone size: .; CDR3 DNA: TGTGCCAGCAGTGTAGGACAGGGGGCAAGTGATGAGCAGTTCTTC; CDR3 protein: CASSVGQGASDEQFF
J gene: TRBJ1-3; V gene: TRBV28; D gene: .; clone size: .; CDR3 DNA: TGTGCCAGCACCCCCGGACAGTCTGGAAACACCATATATTTT; CDR3 protein: CASTPGQSGNTIYF
J gene: TRBJ2-5; V gene: TRBV7-3; D gene: TRBD2; clone size: .; CDR3 DNA: TGTGCCAGCAGCTTAAATGCGGGAGAAGAGACCCAGTACTTC; CDR3 protein: CASSLNAGEETQYF
J gene: TRBJ1-1; V gene: TRBV6-2/TRBV6-3; D gene: TRBD1; clone size: .; CDR3 DNA: TGTGCCAGCAGTCGACAGGGGACTGAAGCTTTCTTT; CDR3 protein: CASSRQGTEAFF
J gene: TRBJ2-7; V gene: TRBV27; D gene: .; clone size: .; CDR3 DNA: TGTGCCAGCAGTTTTTCCCGGGACACCCCTCTGAGGGACGAGCAGTACTTC; CDR3 protein: CASSFSRDTPLRDEQYF
J gene: TRBJ2-1; V gene: TRBV29-1; D gene: TRBD1; clone size: once; CDR3 DNA: TGCAGCGTTCGGGGACAGGGTAACAATGAGCAGTTCTTC; CDR3 protein: CSVRGQGNNEQFF